This T cell receptor beta chain was identified during a study of T cell repertoires in cytomegalovirus infection. Turning to the study itself: Evidence of both CMV infection and a matching HLA type came from public TCR beta signatures. Whole-study findings and limits: Cumulated frequencies of public TCR beta families served to identify carriers of CMV plus the relevant HLA.

One entry per CDR3 protein, called by TCRdb with MiXCR from the reads. Of around 190,000 distinct CDR3 sequences listed, over 13% are singletons. Comment on this clonotype: Antigen specificity is unknown.

CDR1 is SGHTA, CDR2 FQGTGA, per germline. This CDR3 spans 13 amino acids. V was pared by 5 bases and J by 13 bases, with 18 bases between. The sequence came from a human donor in good health (CMV status not recorded). Some clones in this sample may be carry-over from other donors' samples. The genes are TRBV7-3 and TRBJ2-1; D unresolved. Material for sequencing was PBMCs. CDR3 DNA sequence: TGTGCCAGCAGCCAGGACCGAGGCCGACCCCAGTTCTTC. The encoded protein is CASSQDRGRPQFF.